These 26 T cell receptor beta chains share one sample of origin, sequenced in a study of blood T cell repertoires in COVID-19. Some clones are missing from TCRdb's copy, which holds only in-frame ones; the method was immunoSEQ multiplex PCR. The sample includes 150,000 to 200,000 clones, less than 85% of them seen just once. The sample consisted of PBMCs or T cells enriched from blood (not recorded which). The receptors here all came from a man aged 45-65 years who had recovered from COVID-19.

The J gene is TRBJ1-1, the V gene TRBV6-5; D unclear. The CDR3 covers 13 residues. Trimming took off 2 bases at V and 0 bases at J, with 4 bases between the two ends. CDR1 and CDR2 (germline): MNHEY, SVGAGI. CDR3 in amino acids: CASSYSVNTEAFF. The CDR3 DNA follows: TGTGCCAGCAGTTACAGCGTGAACACTGAAGCTTTCTTT.

V and J are TRBV18 and TRBJ2-7; D is possibly TRBD1 (5 bases). Germline V lookup: CDR1 KGHSH, CDR2 LQKENI. CDR3 length: 12 residues. V lost 2 bases to trimming and J lost 6 bases, with 8 bases between them. This CDR3 is CASSPGAAEQYF. CDR3 DNA: TGTGCCAGCTCACCAGGGGCGGCCGAGCAGTACTTC.

The chain combines TRBV7-2 with TRBJ1-4, with D perhaps matching TRBD1 (6 bases). This CDR3 is built from 14 residues. V lost 2 bases and J lost 4, with 8 bases in between. The germline V gene encodes CDR1 SGHTA and CDR2 FQGNSA. CDR3 bases: TGTGCCAGCAGCTTAAGACAGGTTAATGAAAAACTGTTTTTT. Translated, it gives CASSLRQVNEKLFF.

The CDR3 here is CASSTRASSYNSPLHF. The CDR3 coding sequence is TGTGCCAGCAGTACCAGGGCCAGCTCCTATAATTCACCCCTCCACTTT. The rearrangement joins TRBV27 to TRBJ1-6; weak D call: TRBD1 (5 bases). Trimming left V 5 bases short and J 0 bases short, with 11 bases between. Germline-derived CDR1 and CDR2 are MNHEY and SMNVEV (reference sequence). This CDR3 is 16 amino acids long.

The chain links TRBV6-5 to TRBJ2-2; D gene ambiguous. Germline V gene data show CDR1 as MNHEY and CDR2 as SVGAGI. Trimming left V 10 bases short and J 1 base short, with 13 bases between. This CDR3 has 14 residues. The DNA for the CDR3 is TGTGCCAATACACGATCCCTGAACACCGGGGAGCTGTTTTTT. This encodes CANTRSLNTGELFF.

The rearrangement uses TRBV11-2 and TRBJ1-4; no definite D call. Germline CDR1 reads SGHAT; CDR2 reads FQNNGV. Deletions cut 3 bases from V and 11 bases from J, with 19 bases between. The CDR3 loop spans 15 amino acids. CDR3 protein: CASSFGPGEFQKLFF. The CDR3, as DNA: TGTGCCAGCAGCTTCGGGCCTGGGGAGTTCCAGAAACTGTTTTTT.

The rearrangement links TRBV9 to TRBJ2-7, with 7 bases matching TRBD1. The ends lost 2 bases at V and 5 bases at J; junction bases unmatched: 4. CDR3 length equals 13 residues. Germline values: CDR1 SGDLS, CDR2 YYNGEE. The CDR3 DNA is TGTGCCAGCAGCGTGGGACAGCAAGACGAGCAGTACTTC. This sequence encodes CASSVGQQDEQYF.

This sequence joins TRBV29-1 and TRBJ1-1, with D unresolved. Germline V gene lookup returns CDR1 SQVTM and CDR2 ANQGSEA. Trimming shortened V by 4 bases and J by 4 bases, and 10 bases separated the two germline ends. The CDR3 sequence is 12 residues long. CDR3 residues: CSVGPGFTEAFF. The CDR3 DNA is TGCAGCGTTGGTCCAGGCTTCACTGAAGCTTTCTTT. The variable domain in full, completed from reference TRBV29-1 and TRBJ1-1, reads SAVISQKPSRDICQRGTSLTIQCQVDSQVTMMFWYRQQPGQSLTLIATANQGSEATYESGFVIDKFPISRPNLTFSTLTVSNMSPEDSSIYLCSVGPGFTEAFFGQGTRLTVV.

The chain uses TRBV5-8 and TRBJ1-3, with 8 bases matching TRBD1. The CDR3 has 16 residues. Looked up from germline, CDR1 is SGHTS and CDR2 is YDEGEE. J gave up 2 bases and V 0 bases, and 4 bases lay outside the gene matches. CDR3 residues: CASSLGTGTPGNTIYF. The CDR3 DNA reads TGTGCCAGCAGCTTGGGGACAGGGACACCTGGAAACACCATATATTTT.

This clone appeared a single time. The chain is built from TRBV7-3 and TRBJ2-5; 7 bases agree with TRBD2. Germline CDR1 reads SGHTA; CDR2 reads FQGTGA. CDR3 length: 13 amino acids. The junction had 0 bases not matched to a gene; V was cut back by 2 bases and J by 3 bases. CDR3 amino acids: CASSLRGEETQYF. CDR3 coding DNA: TGTGCCAGCAGCTTACGGGGGGAAGAGACCCAGTACTTC.

This rearrangement joins TRBV4-3 to TRBJ2-7; 12 bases agree with TRBD2. V trimming: 3 bases; J trimming: 2 bases; junction bases outside the gene matches: 5. This CDR3 comprises 16 residues. Looked up from germline, CDR1 is LGHNA and CDR2 is YSLEER. CDR3 sequence: CASSQTSSGGAYEQYF. CDR3 DNA: TGCGCCAGCAGCCAGACCTCTAGCGGGGGGGCCTACGAGCAGTACTTC.

The genes are TRBV29-1 and TRBJ1-3; 9 bases agree with TRBD1. Germline loops: CDR1 SQVTM, CDR2 ANQGSEA. The CDR3 sequence is 10 residues long. Trimming cost V 7 bases and J 14 bases; bases outside gene matches: 6. CDR3 protein: CSAGTGTLYF. DNA for the CDR3: TGCAGCGCCGGGACAGGGACGCTATATTTT.

The chain combines TRBV7-9 with TRBJ1-1; D ambiguous. Germline CDR1 is SEHNR and CDR2 is FQNEAQ (reference sequence). This CDR3 contains 12 residues. V lost 1 base to trimming and J lost 7 bases, with 7 bases between them. The CDR3: CASSLGEDEAFF. The CDR3 region has the DNA TGTGCCAGCAGCTTAGGGGAGGATGAAGCTTTCTTT. Together with reference TRBV7-9 and TRBJ1-1, the CDR3 gives the full variable domain: DTGVSQNPRHKITKRGQNVTFRCDPISEHNRLYWYRQTLGQGPEFLTYFQNEAQLEKSRLLSDRFSAERPKGSFSTLEIQRTEQGDSAMYLCASSLGEDEAFFGQGTRLTVV.

The chain is built from TRBV10-1 and TRBJ2-2, with D maybe TRBD1 (6 bases). The V end lost 1 base, the J end lost 0 bases, and 9 bases lay between the germline ends. The length of the CDR3 is 16 residues. CDR1 and CDR2 (germline): WNHNN, SYGVQD (reference sequence). This chain's CDR3 is CASSEWDTSNTGELFF. The CDR3 nucleotides are TGCGCCAGCAGTGAGTGGGACACCTCGAACACCGGGGAGCTGTTTTTT.

Remarks on this clone: An end of the junction does not agree with germline; a read error may underlie this. This chain connects TRBV7-2 to TRBJ1-2; D is perhaps TRBD1 (5 bases). Germline V CDR1 and CDR2: SGHTA, FQGNSA. The CDR3 covers 14 residues. The CDR3 DNA reads TGTGCCAGCAGGTTAGGCGGGACCTCTAGCAGCTACACCTTC. Translated, it gives CASRLGGTSSSYTF.

The V call is TRBV27, the J call TRBJ2-7; D unresolved. Per germline, CDR1 MNHEY and CDR2 SMNVEV (reference sequence). The CDR3 is 13 residues long. The germline V and J ends were trimmed by 5 bases and 0 bases, with 8 bases remaining between them. For the CDR3, the DNA is TGTGCCAGCAGTCAAAGGAGCTCCTACGAGCAGTACTTC. Translation: CASSQRSSYEQYF.

The chain uses TRBV7-2 and TRBJ2-7; 7 nucleotides line up with TRBD2. CDR1 is SGHTA and CDR2 is FQGNSA in the germline V gene. CDR3 length: 12 amino acids. V dropped 1 base and J dropped 9; count of bases not matched to a gene: 3. CDR3 in amino acids: CASSLEWGGQYF. CDR3 DNA sequence: TGTGCCAGCAGCTTAGAGTGGGGGGGGCAGTACTTC.

The chain links TRBV10-3 to TRBJ1-5; D gene uncertain. CDR3 length: 13 amino acids. Germline CDR1 ENHRY, CDR2 SYGVKD. V was clipped by 10 bases and J by 1 base, with 11 bases between them. The CDR3 sequence: CATTEYSNQPQHF. In nucleotides, the CDR3 is TGTGCCACAACAGAGTACAGCAATCAGCCCCAGCATTTT.

J is TRBJ2-7 and V is TRBV6-2 or TRBV6-3, with a tentative D call TRBD1 (7 bases). CDR3 length: 14 amino acids. Germline V gene sequence: CDR1 MNHEY, CDR2 SVGEGT. V dropped 5 bases and J dropped 2 bases, with 13 bases sitting between them. The CDR3 DNA follows: TGTGCCAGCAGTGACAGGGAGGTCACCTACGAGCAGTACTTC. Translation gives CASSDREVTYEQYF.

CDR3 bases: TGTGCCAGCAGGGTCGGGACAGGCTATGGCTACACCTTC. This sequence encodes CASRVGTGYGYTF. The chain combines TRBV6-5 with TRBJ1-2; 8 bases line up with TRBD1. The CDR3 consists of 13 residues. CDR1 MNHEY and CDR2 SVGAGI come from the germline V gene. Unmatched junction bases numbered 4, after V lost 6 bases and J lost 4 bases.

The chain recombines TRBV6-5 with TRBJ1-2; TRBD1 agrees at 10 bases. Trimming removed 6 bases from V and 3 bases from J; junction bases left unmatched: 7. The germline V gene has CDR1 MNHEY and CDR2 SVGAGI. The CDR3 consists of 15 residues. The CDR3 bases are TGTGCCAGCAGAACCCGGGACAGGGGACACTATGGCTACACCTTC. Its translation is CASRTRDRGHYGYTF.

CDR3 DNA sequence: TGTGCCAGCAGTGAATTAGGCCAGGGTGATGAAAAACTGTTTTTT. Residues: CASSELGQGDEKLFF. The J gene is TRBJ1-4, the V gene TRBV25-1, with a weak D call TRBD1 (5 bases). Germline V gene lookup returns CDR1 MGHDK and CDR2 SYGVNS. V lost 1 base, J lost 6 bases, and 12 bases lay in between. This CDR3 is 15 amino acids long.

This clone appeared once. The V gene is TRBV6-5, the J gene TRBJ1-5; D not certain. The germline V and J ends were trimmed by 5 bases and 7 bases, with 12 bases remaining between them. CDR3 length: 13 residues. Germline values: CDR1 MNHEY, CDR2 SVGAGI. The CDR3 loop is CASSPDSGQPQHF. As DNA, the CDR3 is TGTGCCAGCAGTCCTGACTCCGGCCAGCCCCAGCATTTT.

The genes are TRBV7-9 and TRBJ2-7; 8 nucleotides line up with TRBD1. The CDR3 has 16 amino acids. Germline-derived CDR1 and CDR2 are SEHNR and FQNEAQ (reference sequence). V was clipped by 1 base and J by 4 bases; unmatched bases: 9. The CDR3 region is CASSLGPGQAAYEQYF. In nucleotides, the CDR3 is TGTGCCAGCAGCTTAGGGCCGGGACAGGCGGCTTACGAGCAGTACTTC.

V and J are TRBV28 and TRBJ2-7; possible D gene TRBD2, 6 bases. CDR1 MDHEN and CDR2 SYDVKM come from the germline V gene. Trimming took 5 bases from V and 0 from J, leaving 17 bases between them. The CDR3 totals 16 residues. The CDR3 nucleotides are TGTGCCAGCAGTACTATTACTGGGGGGAGCTCCTACGAGCAGTACTTC. Residues: CASSTITGGSSYEQYF.

The chain carries TRBV4-1 and TRBJ2-2; tentatively, D is TRBD1 (5 bases). The V gene lost 0 bases and the J gene lost 4 bases, with 9 bases spanning the gap. This CDR3 comprises 15 residues. Germline lookup yields CDR1 MGHRA and CDR2 YSYEKL. CDR3 in amino acids: CASSQDWGLTGELFF. The CDR3 nucleotides read TGCGCCAGCAGCCAAGATTGGGGCCTCACCGGGGAGCTGTTTTTT.